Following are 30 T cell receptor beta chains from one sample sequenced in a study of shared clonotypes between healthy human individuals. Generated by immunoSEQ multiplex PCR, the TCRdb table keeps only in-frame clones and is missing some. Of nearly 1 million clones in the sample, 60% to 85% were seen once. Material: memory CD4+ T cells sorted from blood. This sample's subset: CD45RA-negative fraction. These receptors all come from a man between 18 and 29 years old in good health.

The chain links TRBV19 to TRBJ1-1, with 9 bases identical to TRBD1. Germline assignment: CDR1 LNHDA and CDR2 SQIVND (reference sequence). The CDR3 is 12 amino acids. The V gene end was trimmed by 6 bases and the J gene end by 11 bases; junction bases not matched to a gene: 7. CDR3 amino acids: CASSEQGTGAFF. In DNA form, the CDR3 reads TGTGCCAGTAGCGAGCAAGGGACAGGGGCTTTCTTT.

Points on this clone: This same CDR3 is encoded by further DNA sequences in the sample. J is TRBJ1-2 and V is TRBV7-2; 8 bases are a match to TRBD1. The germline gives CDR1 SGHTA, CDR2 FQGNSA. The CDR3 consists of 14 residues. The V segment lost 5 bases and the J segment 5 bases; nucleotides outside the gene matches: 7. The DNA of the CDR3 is TGTGCCAGCAGCCCCGGACAGGGCGGGTATGGCTACACCTTC. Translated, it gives CASSPGQGGYGYTF.

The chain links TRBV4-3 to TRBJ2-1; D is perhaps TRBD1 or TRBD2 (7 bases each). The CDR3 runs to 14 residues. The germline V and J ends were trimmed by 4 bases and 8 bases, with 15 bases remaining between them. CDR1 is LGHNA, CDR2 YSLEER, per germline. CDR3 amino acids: CASSRQGEGDEQFF. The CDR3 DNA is TGCGCCAGCAGCCGGCAGGGGGAGGGAGATGAGCAGTTCTTC.

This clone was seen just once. The CDR3 loop is CASSPAGAQTQYF. The CDR3 coding sequence is TGTGCCAGCAGCCCCGCCGGAGCGCAGACCCAGTACTTC. This sequence joins TRBV7-2 and TRBJ2-5; D not resolved. The CDR3 has 13 residues. Germline V gene sequence: CDR1 SGHTA, CDR2 FQGNSA. Trimming left V 5 bases short and J 6 bases short, with 13 bases between.

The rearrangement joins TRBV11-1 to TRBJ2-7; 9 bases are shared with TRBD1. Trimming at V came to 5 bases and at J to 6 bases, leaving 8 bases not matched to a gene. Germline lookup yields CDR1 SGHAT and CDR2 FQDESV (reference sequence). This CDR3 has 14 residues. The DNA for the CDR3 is TGTGCCAGCAGCATCAACAGGGGGCAGGGCGAGCAGTACTTC. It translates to CASSINRGQGEQYF.

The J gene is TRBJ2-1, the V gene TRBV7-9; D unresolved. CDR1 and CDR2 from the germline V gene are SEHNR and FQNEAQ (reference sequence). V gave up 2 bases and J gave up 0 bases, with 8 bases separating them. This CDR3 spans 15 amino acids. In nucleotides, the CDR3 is TGTGCCAGCAGCTTAAGTGTGAGCTCCTACAATGAGCAGTTCTTC. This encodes CASSLSVSSYNEQFF.

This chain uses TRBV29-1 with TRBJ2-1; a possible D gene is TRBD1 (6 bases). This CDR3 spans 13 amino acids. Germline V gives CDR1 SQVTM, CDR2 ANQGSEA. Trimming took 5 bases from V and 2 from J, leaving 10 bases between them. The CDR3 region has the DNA TGCAGCGTTCAGGGGCTCCCCTACAATGAGCAGTTCTTC. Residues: CSVQGLPYNEQFF.

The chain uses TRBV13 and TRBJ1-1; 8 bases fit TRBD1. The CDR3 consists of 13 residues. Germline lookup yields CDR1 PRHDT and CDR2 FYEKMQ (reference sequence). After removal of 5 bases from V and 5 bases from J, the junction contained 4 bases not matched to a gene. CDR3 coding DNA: TGTGCCAGCAGCAGACAGGGGAGGACTGAAGCTTTCTTT. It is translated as CASSRQGRTEAFF.

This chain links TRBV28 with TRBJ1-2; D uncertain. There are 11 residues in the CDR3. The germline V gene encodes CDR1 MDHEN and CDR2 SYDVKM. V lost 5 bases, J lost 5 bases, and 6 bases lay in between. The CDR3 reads CASSNSYGYTF. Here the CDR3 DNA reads TGTGCCAGCAGTAACAGTTATGGCTACACCTTC.

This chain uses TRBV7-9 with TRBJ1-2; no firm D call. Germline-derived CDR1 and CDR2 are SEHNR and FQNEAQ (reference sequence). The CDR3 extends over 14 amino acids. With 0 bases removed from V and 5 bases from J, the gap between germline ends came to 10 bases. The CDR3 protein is CASSLASEGYGYTF. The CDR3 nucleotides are TGTGCCAGCAGCTTAGCGAGTGAAGGGTATGGCTACACCTTC.

The CDR3 spells CASSSHQGGNTEAFF. As DNA, the CDR3 is TGTGCCAGCAGCTCCCACCAGGGTGGAAACACTGAAGCTTTCTTT. The rearrangement links TRBV11-2 to TRBJ1-1, with a tentative D call TRBD1 (5 bases). V lost 4 bases, J lost 2 bases, and 14 bases lay in between. The CDR3 loop spans 15 amino acids. The germline gives CDR1 SGHAT, CDR2 FQNNGV.

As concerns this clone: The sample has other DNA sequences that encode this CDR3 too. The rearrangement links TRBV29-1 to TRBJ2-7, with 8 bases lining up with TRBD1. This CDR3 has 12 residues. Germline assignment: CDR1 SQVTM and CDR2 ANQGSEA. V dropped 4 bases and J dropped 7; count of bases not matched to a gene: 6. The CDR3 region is CSVAQGAREQYF. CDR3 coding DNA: TGCAGCGTTGCTCAGGGGGCGAGAGAGCAGTACTTC.

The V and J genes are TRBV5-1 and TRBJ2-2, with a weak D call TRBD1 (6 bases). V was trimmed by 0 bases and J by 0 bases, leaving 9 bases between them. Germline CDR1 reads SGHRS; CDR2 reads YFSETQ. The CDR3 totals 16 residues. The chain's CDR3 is CASSLGTAANTGELFF. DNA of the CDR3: TGCGCCAGCAGCTTGGGGACAGCCGCGAACACCGGGGAGCTGTTTTTT. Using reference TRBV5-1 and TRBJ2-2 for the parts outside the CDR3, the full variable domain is KAGVTQTPRYLIKTRGQQVTLSCSPISGHRSVSWYQQTPGQGLQFLFEYFSETQRNKGNFPGRFSGRQFSNSRSEMNVSTLELGDSALYLCASSLGTAANTGELFFGEGSRLTVL.

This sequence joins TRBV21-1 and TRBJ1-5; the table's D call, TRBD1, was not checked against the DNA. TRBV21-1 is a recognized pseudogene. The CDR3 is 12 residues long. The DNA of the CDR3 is TGTGCCAGTCGACAGGGCAATCAGCCCCAGCATTTT. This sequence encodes CASRQGNQPQHF.

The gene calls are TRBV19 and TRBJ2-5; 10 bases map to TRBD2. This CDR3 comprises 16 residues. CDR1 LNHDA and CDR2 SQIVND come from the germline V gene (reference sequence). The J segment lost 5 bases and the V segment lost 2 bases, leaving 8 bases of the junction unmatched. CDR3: CASSIIAGGGRETQYF. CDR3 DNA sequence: TGTGCCAGTAGTATAATAGCGGGAGGTGGGAGGGAGACCCAGTACTTC.

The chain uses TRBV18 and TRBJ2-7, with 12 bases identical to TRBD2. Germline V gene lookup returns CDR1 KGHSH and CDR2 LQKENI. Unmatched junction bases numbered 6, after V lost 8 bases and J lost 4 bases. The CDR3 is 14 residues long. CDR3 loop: CASRAGTSGYEQYF. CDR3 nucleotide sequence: TGTGCCAGCCGGGCCGGGACTAGCGGGTACGAGCAGTACTTC.

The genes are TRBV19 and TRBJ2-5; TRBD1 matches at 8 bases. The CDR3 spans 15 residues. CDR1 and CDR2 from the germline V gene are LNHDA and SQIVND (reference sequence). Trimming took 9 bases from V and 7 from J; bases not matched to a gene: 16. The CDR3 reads CASSPGQEFKGTQYF. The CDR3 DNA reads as TGTGCCAGCAGCCCGGGACAGGAGTTTAAGGGGACCCAGTACTTC.

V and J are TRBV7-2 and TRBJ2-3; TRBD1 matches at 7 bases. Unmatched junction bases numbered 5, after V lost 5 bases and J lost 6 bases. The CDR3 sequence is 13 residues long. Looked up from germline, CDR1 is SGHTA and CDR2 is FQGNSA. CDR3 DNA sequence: TGTGCCAGCAGCACTACAGGGGCCGATACGCAGTATTTT. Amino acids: CASSTTGADTQYF.

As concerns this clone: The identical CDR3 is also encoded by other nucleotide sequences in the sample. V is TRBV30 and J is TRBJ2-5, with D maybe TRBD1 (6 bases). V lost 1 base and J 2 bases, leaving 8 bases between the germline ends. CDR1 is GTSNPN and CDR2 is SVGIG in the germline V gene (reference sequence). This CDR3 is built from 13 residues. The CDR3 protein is CAWSGGLQETQYF. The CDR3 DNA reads TGTGCCTGGAGTGGGGGGCTACAAGAGACCCAGTACTTC.

The CDR3 is CASTKFPGTGAEAFF. CDR3 nucleotides: TGTGCCAGTACGAAATTTCCCGGGACAGGGGCTGAAGCTTTCTTT. The chain carries TRBV28 and TRBJ1-1, with TRBD1 matching 10 bases. CDR1 MDHEN and CDR2 SYDVKM come from the germline V gene. V shed 9 bases and J 6 bases; nucleotides not matched to a gene: 13. This CDR3 comprises 15 residues. The whole variable domain, remainder taken from reference TRBV28 and TRBJ1-1, is DVKVTQSSRYLVKRTGEKVFLECVQDMDHENMFWYRQDPGLGLRLIYFSYDVKMKEKGDIPEGYSVSREKKERFSLILESASTNQTSMYLCASTKFPGTGAEAFFGQGTRLTVV.

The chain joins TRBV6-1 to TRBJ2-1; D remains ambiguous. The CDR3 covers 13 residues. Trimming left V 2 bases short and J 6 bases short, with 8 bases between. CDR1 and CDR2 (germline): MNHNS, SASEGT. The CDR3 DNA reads TGTGCCAGCAGTGAAACGCCACCCAATGAGCAGTTCTTC. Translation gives CASSETPPNEQFF.

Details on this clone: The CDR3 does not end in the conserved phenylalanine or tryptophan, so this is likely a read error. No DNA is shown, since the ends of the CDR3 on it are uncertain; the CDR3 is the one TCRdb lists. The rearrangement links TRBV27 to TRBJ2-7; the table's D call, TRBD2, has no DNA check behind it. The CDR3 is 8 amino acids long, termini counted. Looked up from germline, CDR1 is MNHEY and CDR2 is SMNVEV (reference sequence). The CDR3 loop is CASKAGPG.

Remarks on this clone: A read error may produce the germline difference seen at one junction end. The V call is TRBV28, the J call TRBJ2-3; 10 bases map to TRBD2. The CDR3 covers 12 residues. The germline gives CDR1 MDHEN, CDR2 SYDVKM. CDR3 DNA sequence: TGTGCCAGCAGTCCCCTAGCGGGGGTGGGGGCTTTT. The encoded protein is CASSPLAGVGAF.

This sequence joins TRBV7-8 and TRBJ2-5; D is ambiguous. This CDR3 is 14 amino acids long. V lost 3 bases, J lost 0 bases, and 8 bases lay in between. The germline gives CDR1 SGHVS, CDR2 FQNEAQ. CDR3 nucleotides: TGTGCCAGCAGCTTTGGGCTGAACCAAGAGACCCAGTACTTC. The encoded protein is CASSFGLNQETQYF.

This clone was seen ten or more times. The CDR3 nucleotides are TGTGCCATCAGTGATTCAGGACTAGCGGGGCAGTTCTTC. It encodes CAISDSGLAGQFF. The V gene is TRBV10-3, the J gene TRBJ2-1, with 11 positions matching TRBD2. The CDR3 loop spans 13 amino acids. Trimming at V came to 3 bases and at J to 12 bases, leaving 4 bases not matched to a gene. Germline V CDR1 and CDR2: ENHRY, SYGVKD.

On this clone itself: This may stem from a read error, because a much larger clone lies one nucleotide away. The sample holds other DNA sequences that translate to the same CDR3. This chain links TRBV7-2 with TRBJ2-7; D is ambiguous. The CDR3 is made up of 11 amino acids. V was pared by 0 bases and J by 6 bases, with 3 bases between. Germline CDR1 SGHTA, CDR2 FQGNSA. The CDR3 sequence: CASSLAAEQYF. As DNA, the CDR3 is TGTGCCAGCAGCTTAGCTGCCGAGCAGTACTTC.

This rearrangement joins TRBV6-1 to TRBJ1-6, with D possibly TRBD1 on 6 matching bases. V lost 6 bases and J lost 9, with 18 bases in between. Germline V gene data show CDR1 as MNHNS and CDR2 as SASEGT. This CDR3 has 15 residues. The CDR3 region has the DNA TGTGCCAGCAGCGGGACACCTAATCTGGGTTCACCCCTCCACTTT. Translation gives CASSGTPNLGSPLHF.

In DNA form, the CDR3 reads TGCGCCAGCAGCCAACTCTCAACGGGACAGGGTAATGAAAAACTGTTTTTT. This codes for CASSQLSTGQGNEKLFF. J is TRBJ1-4 and V is TRBV4-3; 9 positions match TRBD1. The CDR3 is made up of 17 amino acids. V gave up 2 bases and J gave up 4 bases; unmatched junction bases: 8. Germline assignment: CDR1 LGHNA and CDR2 YSLEER.

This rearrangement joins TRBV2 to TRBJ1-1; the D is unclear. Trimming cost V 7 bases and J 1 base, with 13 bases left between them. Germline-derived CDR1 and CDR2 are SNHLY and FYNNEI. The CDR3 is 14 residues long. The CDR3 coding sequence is TGTGCCAGCACCCCGACCGAAGCGAACACTGAAGCTTTCTTT. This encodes CASTPTEANTEAFF.

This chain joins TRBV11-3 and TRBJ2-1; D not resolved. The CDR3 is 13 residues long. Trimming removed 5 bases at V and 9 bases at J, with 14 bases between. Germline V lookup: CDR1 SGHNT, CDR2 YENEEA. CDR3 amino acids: CASSPGTYLEQFF. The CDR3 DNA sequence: TGTGCCAGCAGCCCCGGTACTTACCTTGAGCAGTTCTTC.